This TCR beta chain is drawn from a study of blood T cell repertoires in COVID-19. Adults between about 18 and 89 years of age took part from fewer than 30 US areas. Original analysis: Reference gene primer amplification gave estimated nucleated cell counts. Produced via immunoSEQ multiplex PCR; TCRdb's table is partial and in-frame only. V and J calls and clone size are given by that table; D and trimming were obtained from the DNA. The sample gives about 240,000 clones, around 87% of which show up once; 2.5% to 3.5% is in the top ten. V shed 2 bases and J 3 bases; nucleotides not matched to a gene: 1. The germline gives CDR1 SNHLY, CDR2 FYNNEI. The CDR3 contains 15 residues.

The TCR comes from a woman aged 40 to 49 with acute COVID-19. Input material: PBMCs or T cells enriched from blood (not recorded which). The chain recombines TRBV2 with TRBJ2-2; 9 positions agree with TRBD1. For the CDR3, the DNA is TGTGCCAGCAGTGAAAGGGACAGGGACACCGGGGAGCTGTTTTTT. Its protein is CASSERDRDTGELFF.